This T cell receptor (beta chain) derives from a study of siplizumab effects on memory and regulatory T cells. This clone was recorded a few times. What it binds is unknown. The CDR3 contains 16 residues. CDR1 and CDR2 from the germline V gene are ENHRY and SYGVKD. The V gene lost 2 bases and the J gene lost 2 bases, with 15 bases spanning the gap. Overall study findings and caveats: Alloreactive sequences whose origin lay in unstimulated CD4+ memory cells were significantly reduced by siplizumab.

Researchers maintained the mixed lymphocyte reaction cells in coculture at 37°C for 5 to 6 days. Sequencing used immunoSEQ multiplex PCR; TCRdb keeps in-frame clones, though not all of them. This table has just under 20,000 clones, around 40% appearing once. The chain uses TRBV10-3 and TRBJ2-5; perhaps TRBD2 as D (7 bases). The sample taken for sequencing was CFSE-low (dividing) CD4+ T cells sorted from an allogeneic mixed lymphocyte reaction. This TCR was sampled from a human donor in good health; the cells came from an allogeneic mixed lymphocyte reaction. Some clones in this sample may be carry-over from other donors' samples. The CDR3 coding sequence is TGTGCCATCAGTGAGAAGGGAGGGGGGAGACAAGAGACCCAGTACTTC. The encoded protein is CAISEKGGGRQETQYF.